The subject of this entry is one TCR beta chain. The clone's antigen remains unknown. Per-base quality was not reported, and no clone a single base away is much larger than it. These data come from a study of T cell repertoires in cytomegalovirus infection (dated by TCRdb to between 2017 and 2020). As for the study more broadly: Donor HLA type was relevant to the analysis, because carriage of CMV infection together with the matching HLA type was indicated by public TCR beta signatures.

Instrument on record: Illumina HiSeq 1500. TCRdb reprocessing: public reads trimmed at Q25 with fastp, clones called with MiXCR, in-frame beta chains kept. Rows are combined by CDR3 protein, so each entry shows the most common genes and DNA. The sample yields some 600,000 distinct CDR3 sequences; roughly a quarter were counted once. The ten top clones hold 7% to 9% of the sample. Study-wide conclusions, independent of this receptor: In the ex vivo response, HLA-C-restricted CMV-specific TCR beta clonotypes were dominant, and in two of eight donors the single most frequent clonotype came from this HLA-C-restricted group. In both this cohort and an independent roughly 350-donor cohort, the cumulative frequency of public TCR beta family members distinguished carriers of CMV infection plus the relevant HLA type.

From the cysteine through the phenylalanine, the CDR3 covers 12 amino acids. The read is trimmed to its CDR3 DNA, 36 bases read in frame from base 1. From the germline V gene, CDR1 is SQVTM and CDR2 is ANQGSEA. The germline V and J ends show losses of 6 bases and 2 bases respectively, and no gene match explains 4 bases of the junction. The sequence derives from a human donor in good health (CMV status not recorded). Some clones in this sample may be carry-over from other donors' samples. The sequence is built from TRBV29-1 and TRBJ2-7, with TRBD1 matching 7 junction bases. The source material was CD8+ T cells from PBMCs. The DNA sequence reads TGCAGCGTCTTGACAGGGCCCTACGAGCAGTACTTC. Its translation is CSVLTGPYEQYF.